The 21 T cell receptor beta chains in this list originate from one sample, sequenced in a study of control samples from healthy donors and cancer patients (dated by TCRdb to between 2020 and 2021). Library preparation was by the immunoSEQ multiplex PCR assay. As stored in TCRdb, this immuneACCESS dataset retains in-frame rearrangements with V and J assigned. A fraction of the clones does not appear; measured against another copy, unresolved V genes explain less than half of the discrepancy, and the remainder lacks a known reason. This sample comprises approximately 81,000 clones, about 93% of them detected only once. The top ten constitute 4.8% of the sample. The sequencing sample was made of blood. The source of these receptors is a woman aged 18 to 35 in good health.

The chain couples TRBV2 to TRBJ1-6, with 10 positions matching TRBD1. Trimming removed 6 bases from V and 10 bases from J; junction bases left unmatched: 12. Germline V gene sequence: CDR1 SNHLY, CDR2 FYNNEI. The CDR3 has 16 residues. In DNA, the CDR3 is TGTGCCAGCAGAGAAACCGGGACAGGGGTGGCCTCACCCCTCCACTTT. It translates to CASRETGTGVASPLHF.

The rearrangement uses TRBV7-2 and TRBJ1-1, with 7 nucleotides matching TRBD1. After removal of 7 bases from V and 8 bases from J, the junction contained 16 bases not matched to a gene. Germline CDR1 SGHTA, CDR2 FQGNSA. This CDR3 is built from 15 residues. The CDR3 DNA reads as TGTGCCAGCACCATTACCGGGACAGCCCAGCTGGAAGCTTTCTTT. Translated: CASTITGTAQLEAFF.

The chain is built from TRBV27 and TRBJ1-1; 7 bases line up with TRBD1. With 2 bases clipped from V and 3 bases from J, the junction kept 12 bases outside the gene matches. The CDR3 length is 17 residues. In germline, CDR1 is MNHEY, CDR2 SMNVEV (reference sequence). This chain's CDR3 is CASSLEGGGGGYTEAFF. CDR3 DNA sequence: TGTGCCAGCAGTTTAGAAGGGGGGGGAGGGGGCTACACTGAAGCTTTCTTT.

This chain connects TRBV5-1 to TRBJ1-2, with TRBD1 matching over 9 bases. The CDR3 spans 14 residues. V was pared by 5 bases and J by 2 bases, with 4 bases of the junction left unmatched. CDR1 is SGHRS and CDR2 is YFSETQ in the germline V gene. CDR3 sequence: CASSPDRGNYGYTF. The CDR3 DNA is TGCGCCAGCAGTCCGGACAGGGGAAACTATGGCTACACCTTC.

The chain uses TRBV5-1 and TRBJ1-4; unclear D gene. V lost 0 bases to trimming and J lost 0 bases, with 6 bases between them. Germline V gene sequence: CDR1 SGHRS, CDR2 YFSETQ. The CDR3 spans 15 residues. The CDR3 spells CASSLAGATNEKLFF. CDR3 in DNA: TGCGCCAGCAGCTTGGCCGGAGCAACTAATGAAAAACTGTTTTTT.

This chain connects TRBV4-1 to TRBJ1-2; D possibly corresponds to TRBD1 (5 bases). The CDR3 extends over 14 amino acids. Trimming shortened V by 3 bases and J by 4 bases, and 12 bases separated the two germline ends. Germline V gene sequence: CDR1 MGHRA, CDR2 YSYEKL. The DNA of the CDR3 is TGCGCCAGCAGCCAGGAAAGGGGAACCTATGGCTACACCTTC. Translation gives CASSQERGTYGYTF.

The gene calls are TRBV28 and TRBJ1-4; D gene uncertain. In germline, CDR1 is MDHEN, CDR2 SYDVKM. V lost 3 bases, J lost 10 bases, and 9 bases lay in between. CDR3 length equals 12 residues. The CDR3 spells CASSLEAGKLFF. As DNA, the CDR3 is TGTGCCAGCAGTTTGGAGGCGGGAAAACTGTTTTTT.

The chain is built from TRBV7-9 and TRBJ2-7; D remains ambiguous. The CDR3 contains 14 residues. CDR1 and CDR2 from the germline V gene are SEHNR and FQNEAQ (reference sequence). Trimming left V 2 bases short and J 0 bases short, with 8 bases between. The CDR3 region is CASSLRGNSYEQYF. The CDR3 DNA reads TGTGCCAGCAGCTTAAGAGGCAACTCCTACGAGCAGTACTTC.

The rearrangement joins TRBV6-1 to TRBJ2-4, with TRBD1 matching 8 bases. The CDR3 has 15 amino acids. J gave up 6 bases and V 3 bases, and 7 bases lay outside the gene matches. Germline CDR1 is MNHNS and CDR2 is SASEGT. DNA of the CDR3: TGTGCCAGCAGTGACTGGACAGGGCCCGGAAACATTCAGTACTTC. Translating gives CASSDWTGPGNIQYF.

This chain connects TRBV19 to TRBJ2-1; TRBD2 matches at 8 bases. This CDR3 has 12 amino acids. V gave up 5 bases and J gave up 10 bases; unmatched junction bases: 4. CDR1 LNHDA and CDR2 SQIVND come from the germline V gene (reference sequence). The CDR3: CASSLIAGEQFF. DNA for the CDR3: TGTGCCAGTAGTCTCATAGCGGGGGAGCAGTTCTTC.

The chain recombines TRBV7-9 with TRBJ1-1; unclear D gene. CDR3 length: 16 residues. Looked up from germline, CDR1 is SEHNR and CDR2 is FQNEAQ (reference sequence). The ends were cut back, 1 base at V and 5 bases at J, with 17 bases in the middle. The CDR3 sequence is CASSLEQGKRETEAFF. In DNA, the CDR3 is TGTGCCAGCAGCTTAGAGCAAGGGAAACGGGAAACTGAAGCTTTCTTT.

This chain connects TRBV28 to TRBJ2-2; no clear D gene. Per the germline V gene, CDR1 is MDHEN and CDR2 is SYDVKM. V lost 3 bases and J lost 1, with 9 bases in between. The CDR3 is made up of 15 amino acids. The CDR3 sequence: CASSLDLRNTGELFF. The CDR3 region has the DNA TGTGCCAGCAGTTTGGACCTCAGGAACACCGGGGAGCTGTTTTTT.

The chain recombines TRBV4-2 with TRBJ1-4, with TRBD1 as a possible D gene (6 bases). The CDR3 totals 15 residues. Germline V gene sequence: CDR1 LGHNA, CDR2 YNFKEQ. Deletions cut 0 bases from V and 7 bases from J, with 12 bases between. CDR3 DNA sequence: TGTGCCAGCAGCCAAGATCAACAGGGTGGTGAAAAACTGTTTTTT. Translated, it gives CASSQDQQGGEKLFF.

The V and J genes are TRBV20-1 and TRBJ2-2, with D unresolved. The V gene lost 3 bases and the J gene lost 6 bases, with 5 bases spanning the gap. CDR3 size: 11 residues. Germline lookup yields CDR1 DFQATT and CDR2 SNEGSKA (reference sequence). This chain's CDR3 is CSARFSGELFF. CDR3 nucleotide sequence: TGCAGTGCTAGGTTTTCCGGGGAGCTGTTTTTT.

The chain recombines TRBV18 with TRBJ1-1; unclear D gene. Germline loops: CDR1 KGHSH, CDR2 LQKENI. Trimming removed 1 base from V and 1 base from J, with 13 bases in between. The CDR3 is 16 residues long. As DNA, the CDR3 is TGTGCCAGCTCACCACTTGTATCAGTGCCGAACACTGAAGCTTTCTTT. This gives the protein CASSPLVSVPNTEAFF.

V usage is TRBV12-2 and J usage is TRBJ2-1; TRBD2 was called by the table and not checked on the DNA. TRBV12-2 is an annotated pseudogene. This CDR3 is built from 16 residues. This CDR3 reads CASRLLLTSGSNEQFF. The CDR3 nucleotides read TGTGCAAGTCGCTTACTCTTAACTAGCGGGAGTAATGAGCAGTTCTTC.

The chain uses TRBV7-9 and TRBJ2-1; D gene uncertain. The CDR3 covers 16 residues. The V end lost 1 base, the J end lost 10 bases, and 20 bases lay between the germline ends. Germline V lookup: CDR1 SEHNR, CDR2 FQNEAQ (reference sequence). CDR3 coding DNA: TGTGCCAGCAGCTTAGTTACCCTTACCCCGACACACGAGCAGTTCTTC. This sequence encodes CASSLVTLTPTHEQFF.

The rearrangement links TRBV18 to TRBJ2-3, with D unclear. CDR1 is KGHSH, CDR2 LQKENI, per germline. The CDR3 loop spans 14 amino acids. Trimming cost V 2 bases and J 1 base, with 7 bases left between them. CDR3 sequence (DNA): TGTGCCAGCTCACCATTGCCGGGCACAGATACGCAGTATTTT. This sequence encodes CASSPLPGTDTQYF.

This sequence joins TRBV6-6 and TRBJ1-2; D is unclear. Trimming left V 5 bases short and J 3 bases short, with 19 bases between. The CDR3 has 16 residues. CDR1 and CDR2 from the germline V gene are MNHNY and SVGAGI (reference sequence). The CDR3 is CASSPLGPSSDYGYTF. In nucleotides, the CDR3 is TGTGCCAGCAGTCCCCTCGGACCCTCGTCGGACTATGGCTACACCTTC.

The V and J genes are TRBV29-1 and TRBJ2-1; 9 bases are shared with TRBD2. Germline V gene data show CDR1 as SQVTM and CDR2 as ANQGSEA. The trim removed 7 bases at V and 5 bases at J, leaving 3 bases unmatched. The length of the CDR3 is 12 residues. The CDR3 DNA reads as TGCAGCGCCGGACTAGCGCACAATGAGCAGTTCTTC. It encodes CSAGLAHNEQFF.

V usage is TRBV10-3 and J usage is TRBJ1-1; 9 positions match TRBD1. The germline gives CDR1 ENHRY, CDR2 SYGVKD. The CDR3 has 14 amino acids. The V gene end was trimmed by 6 bases and the J gene end by 5 bases; junction bases not matched to a gene: 7. CDR3 sequence (DNA): TGTGCCATCAGCCCGGACAGGGGAGATACTGAAGCTTTCTTT. It yields the protein CAISPDRGDTEAFF.